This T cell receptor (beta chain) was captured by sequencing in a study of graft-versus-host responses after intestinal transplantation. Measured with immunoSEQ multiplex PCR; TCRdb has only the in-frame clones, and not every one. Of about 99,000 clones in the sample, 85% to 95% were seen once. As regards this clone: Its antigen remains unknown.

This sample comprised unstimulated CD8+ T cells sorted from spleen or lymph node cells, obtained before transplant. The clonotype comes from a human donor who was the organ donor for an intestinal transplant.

The CDR3 is CASSNWDNSYEQYF. The CDR3 region has the DNA TGTGCCAGCTCAAACTGGGACAACTCCTACGAGCAGTACTTC. The chain combines TRBV25-1 with TRBJ2-7; tentatively, D is TRBD1 (6 bases). The CDR3 covers 14 residues. Germline assignment: CDR1 MGHDK and CDR2 SYGVNS. The V end was cut by 8 bases, the J end by 0 bases, with 14 bases between.